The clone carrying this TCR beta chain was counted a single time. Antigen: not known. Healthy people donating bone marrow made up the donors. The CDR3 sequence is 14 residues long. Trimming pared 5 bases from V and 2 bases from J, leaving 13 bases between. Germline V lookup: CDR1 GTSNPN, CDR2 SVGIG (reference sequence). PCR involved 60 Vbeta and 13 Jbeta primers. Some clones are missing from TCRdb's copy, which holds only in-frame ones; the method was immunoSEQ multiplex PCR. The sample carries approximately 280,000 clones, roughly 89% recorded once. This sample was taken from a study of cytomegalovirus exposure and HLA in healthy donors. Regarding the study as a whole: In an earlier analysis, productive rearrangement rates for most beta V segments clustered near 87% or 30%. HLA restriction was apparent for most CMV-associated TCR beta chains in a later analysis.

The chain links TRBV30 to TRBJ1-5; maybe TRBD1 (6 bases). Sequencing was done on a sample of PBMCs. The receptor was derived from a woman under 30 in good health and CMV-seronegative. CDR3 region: CAWDTGNGNQPQHF. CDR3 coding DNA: TGTGCCTGGGACACAGGGAACGGCAATCAGCCCCAGCATTTT.